This T cell receptor beta chain was found in a study of regulatory T cells in long-lasting Graves disease. The sample holds a few counts of this clonotype. Documented time point: newly diagnosed GD, antithyroid drugs for less than 3 months. The TCR library was made from RNA that had been extracted from PBMCs in TRIzol. Germline lookup yields CDR1 SGHTA and CDR2 FQGNSA. J was trimmed by 4 bases and V by 5 bases; bases with no gene match: 9. The CDR3 is 15 amino acids. Construction of the TCR beta libraries employed iRepertoire HTBI primers in conjunction with Arm-PCR of CDR3 regions. Study processing details: Across all samples, more than 60 TRBV segments and about 14 TRBJ segments were identified. Each CDR3 protein gets one entry after TCRdb re-called the multiplex PCR reads with MiXCR. TCRdb's processing, not the authors', yielded these V and J calls. Altogether approximately 400,000 distinct CDR3 sequences are present, 15% being singletons, with the ten largest covering 16%.

This sample also appeared in a second study, on T cells in Graves' hyperthyroidism and ophthalmopathy.

The clonotype comes from a woman in her 30s with Graves disease. The rearrangement links TRBV7-2 to TRBJ2-3, with TRBD2 matching over 7 bases. Material: peripheral blood mononuclear cells (PBMCs), obtained at new diagnosis, from a patient treated with antithyroid drugs. The CDR3 DNA sequence: TGTGCCAGCAGCCCCCTCGTAGCGGGCCCAGATACGCAGTATTTT. It codes for CASSPLVAGPDTQYF.